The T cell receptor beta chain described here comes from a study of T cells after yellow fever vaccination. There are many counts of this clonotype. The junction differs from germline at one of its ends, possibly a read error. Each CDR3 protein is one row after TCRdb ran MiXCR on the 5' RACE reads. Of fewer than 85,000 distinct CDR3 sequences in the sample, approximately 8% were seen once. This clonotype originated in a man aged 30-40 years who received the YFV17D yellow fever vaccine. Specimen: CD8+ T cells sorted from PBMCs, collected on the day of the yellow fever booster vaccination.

The CDR3, as DNA: TGCAGCGTCCGGGACTCTCCTGAAACCCTCTTC. Its protein product is CSVRDSPETLF. The chain employs TRBV29-1 and TRBJ2-1, with D possibly TRBD2 on 6 matching bases. This CDR3 has 11 residues. Germline V gene lookup returns CDR1 SQVTM and CDR2 ANQGSEA.